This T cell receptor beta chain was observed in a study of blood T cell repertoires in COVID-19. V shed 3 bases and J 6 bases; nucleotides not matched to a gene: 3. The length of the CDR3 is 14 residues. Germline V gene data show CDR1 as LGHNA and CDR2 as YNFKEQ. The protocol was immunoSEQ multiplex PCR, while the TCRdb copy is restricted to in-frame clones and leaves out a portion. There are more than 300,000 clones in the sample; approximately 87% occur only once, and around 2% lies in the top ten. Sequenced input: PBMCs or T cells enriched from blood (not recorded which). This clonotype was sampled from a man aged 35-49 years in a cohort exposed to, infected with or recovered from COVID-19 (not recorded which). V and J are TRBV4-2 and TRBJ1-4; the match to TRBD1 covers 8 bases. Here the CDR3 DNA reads TGTGCCAGCAGCCAGGGACAGGATTATGAAAAACTGTTTTTT. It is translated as CASSQGQDYEKLFF.